This T cell receptor beta chain was sequenced in a study of shared clonotypes between healthy human individuals. Study observations and caveats: The authors expected sequencing depth to affect clonotype sharing among donors.

Details on this clone: As yet, its antigen is unknown.

Unsorted material relied on about 90 million PBMCs as the source of genomic DNA. Several immunoSEQ plates received, in even portions, the genomic DNA of each subset. Clones were sequenced by immunoSEQ multiplex PCR, and TCRdb holds only the in-frame ones, with some missing. The table includes roughly 480,000 clones, 79% detected once. The material sequenced was PBMCs. This TCR was sampled from a woman aged 40 to 50 in good health. Some clones in this sample may be carry-over from other donors' samples.

The CDR3 DNA reads TGTGCCAGCAGCCCACTAGCGGGTAGGAAGTACGAGCAGTACTTC. It yields the protein CASSPLAGRKYEQYF. This chain joins TRBV6-5 and TRBJ2-7, with TRBD2 matching over 9 bases. CDR1 is MNHEY and CDR2 is SVGAGI in the germline V gene. V lost 6 bases to trimming and J lost 4 bases; unmatched junction nucleotides: 10. The length of the CDR3 is 15 residues.